Following are 22 T cell receptor beta chains from one sample sequenced in a study of cytomegalovirus exposure and HLA in healthy donors (TCRdb year 2017). Library preparation used the immunoSEQ multiplex PCR assay. A mixture of 60 forward primers for TCR Vbeta segments and 13 reverse primers for TCR Jbeta segments was used in the multiplex PCR. Not all clones reach the TCRdb copy of this immuneACCESS table, which keeps in-frame sequences only. Checked studies attribute under half of the gap to unresolved V genes and leave the rest unexplained. The sample profile shows roughly 180,000 clones; less than 80% of them were found once. The top ten constitute 0.7% to 0.8% of the sample. Sample: PBMCs. Receptors originate from a female donor in good health and CMV-seronegative.

This clone came up a few times. The chain joins TRBV28 to TRBJ2-3; a possible D gene is TRBD2 (5 bases). The germline V and J ends were trimmed by 6 bases and 0 bases, with 16 bases remaining between them. CDR1 MDHEN and CDR2 SYDVKM come from the germline V gene. CDR3 length equals 16 residues. CDR3: CASSKRFGGSTDTQYF. The CDR3 DNA follows: TGTGCCAGCAGCAAACGATTTGGCGGGAGCACAGATACGCAGTATTTT.

J is TRBJ2-7 and V is TRBV28, with 7 bases matching TRBD2. CDR1 is MDHEN, CDR2 SYDVKM, per germline. V was pared by 7 bases and J by 5 bases, with 5 bases of the junction left unmatched. The CDR3 runs to 12 residues. CDR3 bases: TGTGCCAGCATCGGGAGGAGCAACGAGCAGTACTTC. It translates to CASIGRSNEQYF.

The chain joins TRBV7-9 to TRBJ2-5; D may be TRBD1 (5 bases). This CDR3 has 14 amino acids. V was trimmed by 3 bases and J by 4 bases, leaving 12 bases between them. Germline CDR1 and CDR2: SEHNR and FQNEAQ (reference sequence). CDR3 amino acids: CASSFSRQTETQYF. CDR3 in DNA: TGTGCCAGCAGCTTTAGTAGACAGACAGAGACCCAGTACTTC.

The rearrangement uses TRBV30 and TRBJ1-6; 9 bases fit TRBD1. The junction had 4 bases not matched to a gene; V was cut back by 3 bases and J by 10 bases. CDR1 GTSNPN and CDR2 SVGIG come from the germline V gene (reference sequence). The length of the CDR3 is 13 residues. The CDR3 DNA follows: TGTGCCTGGAGGGGACAGGGAGGATCACCCCTCCACTTT. This gives the protein CAWRGQGGSPLHF.

The chain is built from TRBV30 and TRBJ1-2; unclear D gene. The CDR3 consists of 13 residues. Trimming took off 0 bases at V and 3 bases at J, with 8 bases between the two ends. CDR1 and CDR2 from the germline V gene are GTSNPN and SVGIG (reference sequence). The CDR3 coding sequence is TGTGCCTGGAGTGTAGGGCGGGACTATGGCTACACCTTC. Translating gives CAWSVGRDYGYTF.

This clone was observed a single time. At one end, the junction sequence differs from germline, possibly due to a read error. This chain links TRBV19 with TRBJ2-7, with D tentatively TRBD1 (6 bases). The CDR3 is 14 amino acids. Germline V gene lookup returns CDR1 LNHDA and CDR2 SQIVND (reference sequence). The CDR3 is CASSKTGLDYEQYF. Written as DNA, the CDR3 is TGTGCCAGCAGTAAGACAGGATTAGACTACGAGCAGTACTTC.

This clone was observed a handful of times. The J gene is TRBJ1-1, the V gene TRBV28; D possibly corresponds to TRBD1 (6 bases). Germline CDR1 and CDR2: MDHEN and SYDVKM. Trimming pared 6 bases from V and 1 base from J, leaving 9 bases between. The CDR3 is 13 amino acids. CDR3 nucleotide sequence: TGTGCCAGCAGGATGACAGGGAACACTGAAGCTTTCTTT. It specifies CASRMTGNTEAFF.

This clone was observed a handful of times. This chain uses TRBV20-1 with TRBJ1-1; 7 bases match TRBD1. The CDR3 is made up of 11 amino acids. After removal of 6 bases from V and 10 bases from J, the junction contained 8 bases not matched to a gene. Germline assignment: CDR1 DFQATT and CDR2 SNEGSKA (reference sequence). CDR3 in DNA: TGCAGTGCCTCCGTAGGGGGCTTAGCTTTCTTT. Amino acid sequence: CSASVGGLAFF.

With respect to this clone: Its ends do not fully match the called genes, so a read error is possible. V gene TRBV30 combines with J gene TRBJ2-4; no definite D call. This CDR3 has 11 amino acids. Germline CDR1 is GTSNPN and CDR2 is SVGIG (reference sequence). Here the CDR3 reads CAWSVQNSQYF. Here the CDR3 DNA reads TGTGCCTGGAGTGTACAGAACAGTCAGTACTTC.

The chain recombines TRBV4-1 with TRBJ1-3, with unresolved D. The germline V gene has CDR1 MGHRA and CDR2 YSYEKL. The CDR3 has 15 residues. V was shortened by 4 bases and J by 0 bases, with 10 bases between the two germline ends. The CDR3 nucleotides are TGCGCCAGCAGCCCTCAGGTTTACTCTGGAAACACCATATATTTT. Translated, it gives CASSPQVYSGNTIYF.

This sequence joins TRBV4-3 and TRBJ1-2, with 7 bases matching TRBD1. V dropped 5 bases and J dropped 5; count of bases not matched to a gene: 14. The CDR3 has 16 amino acids. Looked up from germline, CDR1 is LGHNA and CDR2 is YSLEER. The CDR3 spells CASSSHLAGQIYGYTF. The CDR3 bases are TGCGCCAGCAGCAGTCACCTTGCGGGACAGATATATGGCTACACCTTC.

The genes are TRBV7-2 and TRBJ1-2; D not resolved. With 1 base removed from V and 2 bases from J, the gap between germline ends came to 14 bases. Germline assignment: CDR1 SGHTA and CDR2 FQGNSA. This CDR3 is 16 amino acids long. The CDR3 region has the DNA TGTGCCAGCAGCTTAGATGCGGGATCGGGGAACTATGGCTACACCTTC. Translation gives CASSLDAGSGNYGYTF.

The V call is TRBV29-1, the J call TRBJ1-1, with D possibly matching TRBD1 (5 bases). Looked up from germline, CDR1 is SQVTM and CDR2 is ANQGSEA. This CDR3 spans 16 amino acids. The germline V and J ends were trimmed by 5 bases and 5 bases, with 24 bases remaining between them. The chain's CDR3 is CSVSGFSFQGGTEAFF. DNA for the CDR3: TGCAGCGTTTCCGGGTTTTCGTTTCAGGGTGGAACTGAAGCTTTCTTT. The whole variable domain, filled in from reference TRBV29-1 and TRBJ1-1, reads SAVISQKPSRDICQRGTSLTIQCQVDSQVTMMFWYRQQPGQSLTLIATANQGSEATYESGFVIDKFPISRPNLTFSTLTVSNMSPEDSSIYLCSVSGFSFQGGTEAFFGQGTRLTVV.

The chain combines TRBV9 with TRBJ2-3; 8 nucleotides agree with TRBD2. V dropped 2 bases and J dropped 3; count of bases not matched to a gene: 11. Germline V lookup: CDR1 SGDLS, CDR2 YYNGEE. The CDR3 is 17 amino acids. CDR3 in DNA: TGTGCCAGCAGCGTGGGGGCGGGGGGCGGCCATACAGATACGCAGTATTTT. Translating gives CASSVGAGGGHTDTQYF.

The DNA of the CDR3 is TGTGCCAGTCCCCCGGACAGGAGAAATCAGCCCCAGCATTTT. It codes for CASPPDRRNQPQHF. The rearrangement joins TRBV11-2 to TRBJ1-5; TRBD1 aligns across 7 bases. Germline trimming cut 9 bases from V and 4 bases from J; bases unmatched to any gene: 9. The CDR3 totals 14 residues. CDR1 and CDR2 from the germline V gene are SGHAT and FQNNGV. Full variable domain (missing parts from reference TRBV11-2 and TRBJ1-5): EAGVAQSPRYKIIEKRQSVAFWCNPISGHATLYWYQQILGQGPKLLIQFQNNGVVDDSQLPKDRFSAERLKGVDSTLKIQPAKLEDSAVYLCASPPDRRNQPQHFGDGTRLSIL.

The chain is built from TRBV29-1 and TRBJ1-2, with 9 positions matching TRBD1. Germline assignment: CDR1 SQVTM and CDR2 ANQGSEA. The V and J ends lost 6 bases and 6 bases, in that order; junction bases with no gene match: 14. This CDR3 has 15 amino acids. The CDR3 bases are TGCAGCGTCGATACAGGGGGCCCCCTACGTAATGGCTACACCTTC. Amino acids: CSVDTGGPLRNGYTF.

The V gene is TRBV5-6, the J gene TRBJ2-3, with 9 nucleotides matching TRBD2. This CDR3 has 16 residues. Germline loops: CDR1 SGHDT, CDR2 YYEEEE. V lost 3 bases, J lost 3 bases, and 8 bases stayed unmatched. CDR3 region: CASSSDSGRGTDTQYF. DNA of the CDR3: TGTGCCAGCAGCTCGGATAGCGGGAGAGGGACAGATACGCAGTATTTT.

The J gene is TRBJ2-7, the V gene TRBV5-1; 9 nucleotides align to TRBD2. With 4 bases clipped from V and 7 bases from J, the junction kept 12 bases outside the gene matches. Per germline, CDR1 SGHRS and CDR2 YFSETQ. The CDR3 extends over 15 amino acids. The CDR3 here is CASSPLGLALREQYF. Written as DNA, the CDR3 is TGCGCCAGCAGCCCCCTGGGACTAGCCCTAAGGGAGCAGTACTTC.

This chain links TRBV7-6 with TRBJ2-7; possibly TRBD2 for D (5 bases). The CDR3 length is 15 residues. The germline V and J ends were trimmed by 2 bases and 2 bases, with 13 bases remaining between them. Germline CDR1 is SGHVS and CDR2 is FNYEAQ. DNA for the CDR3: TGTGCCAGCAGCTTATTTCCGGGATATACCTACGAGCAGTACTTC. It yields the protein CASSLFPGYTYEQYF.

V and J are TRBV5-1 and TRBJ1-2; D is undetermined. This CDR3 comprises 11 residues. The germline gives CDR1 SGHRS, CDR2 YFSETQ. The V and J ends lost 2 bases and 8 bases respectively, with 7 bases between them. The CDR3 protein is CASSFGSGYTF. DNA for the CDR3: TGCGCCAGCAGCTTCGGGTCAGGCTACACCTTC.

The chain uses TRBV20-1 and TRBJ1-2; D is perhaps TRBD1 (5 bases). CDR3 length equals 11 residues. Germline V gives CDR1 DFQATT, CDR2 SNEGSKA (reference sequence). Trimming left V 2 bases short and J 8 bases short, with 9 bases between. The CDR3 reads CSARSREGYTF. The CDR3 region has the DNA TGCAGTGCTAGATCCAGGGAAGGCTACACCTTC.

This chain connects TRBV2 to TRBJ2-1; TRBD2 aligns across 9 bases. Germline-derived CDR1 and CDR2 are SNHLY and FYNNEI. With 6 bases clipped from V and 3 bases from J, the junction kept 6 bases outside the gene matches. The CDR3 totals 15 residues. The CDR3 DNA sequence: TGTGCCAGCAGCCGTAGCGGGAGTAACTACAATGAGCAGTTCTTC. Translating it yields CASSRSGSNYNEQFF.